A single TCR beta chain is shown here with its context. Its antigen is currently unknown. The source of the sample is a study of blood T cells in healthy people across ages. About the study: For every two T cells, template switching captured about one barcoded beta molecule. General observations from the study: Strong correlation was found linking TCR beta diversity to naive T cell percentage. Greater diversity and more naive CD4+ cells were seen in long-lived donors than in aged donors.

Staff drew roughly 10 milliliters of peripheral blood from each donor. V lost 4 bases and J 5 bases, leaving 11 bases between the germline ends. CDR3 length: 13 residues. Germline assignment: CDR1 SNHLY and CDR2 FYNNEI. Combining a sample-barcoded 5' primer with a J-beta primer mix, a second PCR ran for 7 to 11 cycles. Via MiXCR, TCRdb re-called the 5' RACE reads, giving one row per CDR3 protein. The data hold more than 1,400,000 distinct CDR3 sequences, with 42% observed a single time. This chain joins TRBV2 and TRBJ1-1; D not resolved. The sequence was obtained from a woman aged 18-35 years in good health. What was sequenced was blood. As DNA, the CDR3 is TGTGCCAGCAGTGCCCGGGGATGGACTGAAGCTTTCTTT. Translated: CASSARGWTEAFF.